This T cell receptor (beta chain) stems from a study of cytomegalovirus exposure and HLA in healthy donors. On the study more broadly: Samples from HLA-typed donors yielded around 79 million unique TCRs in an early data release. When roughly 420 donors were genotyped, roughly 80% of them were found to fall in the Caucasian-associated ancestry cluster. Study-level results: DRB1 showed the most TCR associations and HLA-C the fewest in a later analysis, as rates varied by HLA locus. V segments that were indistinguishable, TRBV6-2 and TRBV6-3 among them, were omitted from analysis.

As for this clone: The antigen is unknown.

PCR employed 60 Vbeta and 13 Jbeta primers. TCRdb keeps only in-frame clones here, not all; method: immunoSEQ multiplex PCR. The top ten clones hold roughly 0.58% of a sample with over 200,000 clones, approximately 82% of them seen once. CDR1 is KGHSH and CDR2 is LQKENI in the germline V gene. CDR3 length: 14 amino acids. With V trimmed by 3 bases and J by 7 bases, 3 bases remained unmatched. The source of this sequence is a middle-aged woman in good health and CMV-seronegative. V gene TRBV18 combines with J gene TRBJ1-5, with 10 bases fitting TRBD1. Sequenced: PBMCs. CDR3: CASSPGQGDQPQHF. The DNA for the CDR3 is TGTGCCAGCTCACCTGGACAGGGGGACCAGCCCCAGCATTTT.